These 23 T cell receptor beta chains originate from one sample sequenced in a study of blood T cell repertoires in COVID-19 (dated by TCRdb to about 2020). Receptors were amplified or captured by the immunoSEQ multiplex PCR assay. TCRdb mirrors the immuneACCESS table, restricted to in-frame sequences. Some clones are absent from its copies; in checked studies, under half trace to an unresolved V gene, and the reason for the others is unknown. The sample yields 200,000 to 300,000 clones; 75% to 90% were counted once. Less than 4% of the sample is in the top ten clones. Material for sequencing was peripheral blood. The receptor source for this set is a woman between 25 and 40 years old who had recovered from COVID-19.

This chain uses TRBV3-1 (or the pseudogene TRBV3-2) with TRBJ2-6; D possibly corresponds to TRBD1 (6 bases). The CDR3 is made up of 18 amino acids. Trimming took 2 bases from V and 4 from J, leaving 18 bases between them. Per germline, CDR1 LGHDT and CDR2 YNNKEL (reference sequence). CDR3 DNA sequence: TGTGCCAGCAGCCAAAACAGGGTAGGAACTTCGGGGGCCAACGTCCTGACTTTC. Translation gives CASSQNRVGTSGANVLTF.

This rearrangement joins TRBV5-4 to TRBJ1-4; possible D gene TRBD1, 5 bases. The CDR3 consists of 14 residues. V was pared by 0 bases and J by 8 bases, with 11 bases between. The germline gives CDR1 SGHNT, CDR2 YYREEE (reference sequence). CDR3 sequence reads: CASSLVSDTEKLFF. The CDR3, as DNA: TGTGCCAGCAGCTTGGTTTCGGACACCGAAAAACTGTTTTTT.

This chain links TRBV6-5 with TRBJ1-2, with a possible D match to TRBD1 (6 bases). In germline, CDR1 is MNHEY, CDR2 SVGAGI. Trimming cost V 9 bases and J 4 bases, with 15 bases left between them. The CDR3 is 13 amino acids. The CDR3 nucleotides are TGTGCCAGTTCAACAGGGCATATCTATGGCTACACCTTC. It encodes CASSTGHIYGYTF.

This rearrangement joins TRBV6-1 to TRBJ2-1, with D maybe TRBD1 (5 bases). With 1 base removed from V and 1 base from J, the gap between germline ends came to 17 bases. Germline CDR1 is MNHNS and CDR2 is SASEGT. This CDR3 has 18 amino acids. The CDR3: CASSEDWARQYSYNEQFF. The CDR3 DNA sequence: TGTGCCAGCAGTGAAGATTGGGCCAGACAGTATTCCTACAATGAGCAGTTCTTC.

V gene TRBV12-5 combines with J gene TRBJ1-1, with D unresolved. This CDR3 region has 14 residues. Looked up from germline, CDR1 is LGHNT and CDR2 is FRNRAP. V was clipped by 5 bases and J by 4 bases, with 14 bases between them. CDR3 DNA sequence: TGTGCTAGTGGTCATGAGCGGGGTCGCACTGAAGCTTTCTTT. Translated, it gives CASGHERGRTEAFF.

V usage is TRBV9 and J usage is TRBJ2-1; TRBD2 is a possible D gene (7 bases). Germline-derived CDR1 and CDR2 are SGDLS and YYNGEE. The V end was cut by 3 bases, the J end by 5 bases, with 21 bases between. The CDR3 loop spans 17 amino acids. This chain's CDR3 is CASSARGTTTPNNEQFF. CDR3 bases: TGTGCCAGCAGCGCGAGGGGGACTACCACCCCAAACAATGAGCAGTTCTTC.

CDR3 residues: CASRVSGSGNTIYF. CDR3 nucleotide sequence: TGTGCCAGCAGAGTAAGCGGCTCTGGAAACACCATATATTTT. The chain recombines TRBV6-5 with TRBJ1-3, with D hard to call. The CDR3 is 14 amino acids. Trimming stripped 6 bases from V and 0 bases from J, with 9 bases between. CDR1 and CDR2 (germline): MNHEY, SVGAGI.

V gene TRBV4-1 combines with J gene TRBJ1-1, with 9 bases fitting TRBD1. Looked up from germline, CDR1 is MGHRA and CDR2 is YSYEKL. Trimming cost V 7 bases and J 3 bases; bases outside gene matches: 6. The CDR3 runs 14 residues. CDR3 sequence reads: CASKGGQGYTEAFF. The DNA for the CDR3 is TGCGCCAGCAAAGGGGGACAGGGCTACACTGAAGCTTTCTTT.

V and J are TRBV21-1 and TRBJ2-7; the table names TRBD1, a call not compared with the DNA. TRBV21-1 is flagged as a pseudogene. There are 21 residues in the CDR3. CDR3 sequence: CASSKGGSNSQFRPGTYEQYF. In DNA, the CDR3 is TGTGCCAGCAGCAAAGGAGGTAGCAACAGTCAGTTCCGACCAGGGACCTACGAGCAGTACTTC.

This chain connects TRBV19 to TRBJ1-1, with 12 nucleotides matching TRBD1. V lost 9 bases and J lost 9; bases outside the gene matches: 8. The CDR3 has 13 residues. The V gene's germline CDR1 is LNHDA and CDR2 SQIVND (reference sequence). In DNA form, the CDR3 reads TGTGCCAGCATGGGACAGGGGGCGCGGAAAGCTTTCTTT. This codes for CASMGQGARKAFF.

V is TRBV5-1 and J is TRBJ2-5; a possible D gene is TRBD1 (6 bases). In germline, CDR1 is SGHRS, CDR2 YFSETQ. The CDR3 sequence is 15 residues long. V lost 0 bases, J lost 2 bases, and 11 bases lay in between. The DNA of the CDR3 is TGCGCCAGCAGCTTGGCAGGGACAAATCAAGAGACCCAGTACTTC. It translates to CASSLAGTNQETQYF.

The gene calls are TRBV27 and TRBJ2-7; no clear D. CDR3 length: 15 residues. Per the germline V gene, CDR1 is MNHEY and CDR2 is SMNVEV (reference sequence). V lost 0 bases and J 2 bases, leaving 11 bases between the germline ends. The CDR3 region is CASSLSAWATYEQYF. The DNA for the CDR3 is TGTGCCAGCAGTTTATCCGCTTGGGCGACCTACGAGCAGTACTTC.

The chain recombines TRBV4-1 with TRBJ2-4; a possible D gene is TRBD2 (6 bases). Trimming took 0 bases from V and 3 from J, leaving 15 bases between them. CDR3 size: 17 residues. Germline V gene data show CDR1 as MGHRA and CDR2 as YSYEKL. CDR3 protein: CASSQDLASAHKNIQYF. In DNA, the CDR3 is TGCGCCAGCAGCCAAGACTTGGCTAGCGCCCACAAAAACATTCAGTACTTC.

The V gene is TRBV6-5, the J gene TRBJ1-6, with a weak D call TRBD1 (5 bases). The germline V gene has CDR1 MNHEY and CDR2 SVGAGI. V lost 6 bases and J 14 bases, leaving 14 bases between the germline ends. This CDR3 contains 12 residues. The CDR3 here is CASSEDKTSLHF. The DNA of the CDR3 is TGTGCCAGCAGCGAGGACAAGACATCCCTCCACTTT.

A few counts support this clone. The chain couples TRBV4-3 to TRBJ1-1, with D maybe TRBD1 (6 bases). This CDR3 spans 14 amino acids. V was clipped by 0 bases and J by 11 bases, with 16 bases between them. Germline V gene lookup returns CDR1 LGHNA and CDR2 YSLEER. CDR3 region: CASSQDFLGALAFF. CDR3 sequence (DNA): TGCGCCAGCAGCCAAGATTTTCTGGGGGCATTGGCTTTCTTT.

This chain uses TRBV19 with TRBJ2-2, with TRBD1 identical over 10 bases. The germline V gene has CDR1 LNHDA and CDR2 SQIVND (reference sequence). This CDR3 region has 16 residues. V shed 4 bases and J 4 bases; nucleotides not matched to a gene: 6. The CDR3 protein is CASSTRDRGGTGELFF. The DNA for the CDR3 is TGTGCCAGTAGTACTCGGGACAGGGGTGGCACCGGGGAGCTGTTTTTT. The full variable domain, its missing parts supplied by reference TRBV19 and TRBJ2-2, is DGGITQSPKYLFRKEGQNVTLSCEQNLNHDAMYWYRQDPGQGLRLIYYSQIVNDFQKGDIAEGYSVSREKKESFPLTVTSAQKNPTAFYLCASSTRDRGGTGELFFGEGSRLTVL.

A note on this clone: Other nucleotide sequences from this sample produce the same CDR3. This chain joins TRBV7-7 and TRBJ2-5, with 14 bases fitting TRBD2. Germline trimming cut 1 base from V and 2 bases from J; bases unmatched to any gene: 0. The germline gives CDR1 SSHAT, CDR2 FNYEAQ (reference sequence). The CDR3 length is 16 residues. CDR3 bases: TGTGCCAGCAGCTTAGGACTAGCGGGGGGGCAAGAGACCCAGTACTTC. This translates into CASSLGLAGGQETQYF.

The CDR3 DNA follows: TGTGCCAGCAGCTTAGCAAGGACGGGGGTCTCGGAGACCCAGTACTTC. Translating gives CASSLARTGVSETQYF. The chain couples TRBV7-9 to TRBJ2-5; the D gene is possibly TRBD2 (6 bases). The CDR3 covers 16 residues. Trimming shortened V by 0 bases and J by 5 bases, and 16 bases separated the two germline ends. Germline V lookup: CDR1 SEHNR, CDR2 FQNEAQ (reference sequence).

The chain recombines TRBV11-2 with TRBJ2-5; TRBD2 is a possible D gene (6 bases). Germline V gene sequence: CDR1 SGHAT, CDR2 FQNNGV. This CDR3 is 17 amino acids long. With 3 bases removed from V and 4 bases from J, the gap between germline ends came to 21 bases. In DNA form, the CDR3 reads TGTGCCAGCAGCTTCGGGACTGCATGGGCGCCGGCAGAGACCCAGTACTTC. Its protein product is CASSFGTAWAPAETQYF.

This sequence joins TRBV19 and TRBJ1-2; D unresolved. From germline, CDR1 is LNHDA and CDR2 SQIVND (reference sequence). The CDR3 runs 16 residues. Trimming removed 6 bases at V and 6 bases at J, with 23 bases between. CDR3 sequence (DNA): TGTGCCAGTAGCCCTCTCGACGGGGTCTCCTTTCATGGCTACACCTTC. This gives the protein CASSPLDGVSFHGYTF.

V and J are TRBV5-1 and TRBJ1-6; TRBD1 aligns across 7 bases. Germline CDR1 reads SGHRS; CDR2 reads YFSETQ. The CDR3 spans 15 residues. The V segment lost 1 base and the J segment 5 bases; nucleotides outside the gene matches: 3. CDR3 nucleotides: TGCGCCAGCAGCTTGATGGGGACAGATAATTCACCCCTCCACTTT. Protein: CASSLMGTDNSPLHF.

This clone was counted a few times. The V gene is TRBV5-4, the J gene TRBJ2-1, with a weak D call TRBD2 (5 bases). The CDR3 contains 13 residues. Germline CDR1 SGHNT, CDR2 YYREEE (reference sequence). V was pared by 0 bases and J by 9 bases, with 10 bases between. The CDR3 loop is CASSLEGRGEQFF. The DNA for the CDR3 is TGTGCCAGCAGCTTGGAAGGTCGGGGTGAGCAGTTCTTC.

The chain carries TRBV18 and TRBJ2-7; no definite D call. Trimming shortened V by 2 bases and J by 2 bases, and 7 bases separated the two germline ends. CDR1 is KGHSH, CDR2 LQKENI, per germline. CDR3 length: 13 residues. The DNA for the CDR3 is TGTGCCAGCTCACCAACTCTTACCTACGAGCAGTACTTC. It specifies CASSPTLTYEQYF.